Listed below are T cell receptor beta chains from one sample, sequenced in a study of blood T cell repertoires in COVID-19. Data came from immunoSEQ multiplex PCR; TCRdb stores just in-frame clones and leaves some out. In the table there are around 270,000 clones, approximately 85% of which are singletons. The sequencing input was PBMCs or T cells enriched from blood (not recorded which). These receptors originate from a woman between 25 and 40 years old who had recovered from COVID-19. Each CDR3 is given with its conserved first and last residue. The D gene is left open where the match is weak. Not every row has a clone size; where given, it reads once, few, many or a size class.

d_gene	j_gene	v_gene	abundance	CDR3nt	CDR3aa
-	TRBJ2-7	TRBV5-6	-	TGTGCCAGCAGCTCGTTGGAAGATCTAAGGCAGGAAGACGAGCAGTACTTC	CASSSLEDLRQEDEQYF
TRBD2	TRBJ2-5	TRBV28	-	TGTGCCAGCAGTTCTCTTCCGCCTAGCGGGAAAGAGACCCAGTACTTC	CASSSLPPSGKETQYF
-	TRBJ1-1	TRBV12-3/TRBV12-4	-	TGTGCCAGCAGTCCCCAGGGGACTGAAGCTTTCTTT	CASSPQGTEAFF
-	TRBJ1-3	TRBV29-1	-	TGCAGCGTTGATGCACAGTTATCTGGAAACACCATATATTTT	CSVDAQLSGNTIYF
TRBD2	TRBJ2-5	TRBV3-1/TRBV3-2	few	TGTGCCAGCAGCTACGAGCGGGGGGGCTTAGGGGAGACCCAGTACTTC	CASSYERGGLGETQYF
TRBD2	TRBJ2-1	TRBV24-1	-	TGTGCCACCAGTGATGCTAGCGGGGGCATAGATGAGCAGTTCTTC	CATSDASGGIDEQFF
-	TRBJ1-1	TRBV14	once	TGTGCCAGCAGCCAAAAGACACCGAACACTGAAGCTTTCTTT	CASSQKTPNTEAFF
TRBD1	TRBJ1-5	TRBV19	few	TGTGCCAGTAGTTCACCTCGGACAGGGATCTTCTATAGCAATCAGCCCCAGCATTTT	CASSSPRTGIFYSNQPQHF
-	TRBJ2-6	TRBV27	-	TGTGCCAGCAGTGGACAAGGGTACGAAGTCTCTGGGGCCAACGTCCTGACTTTC	CASSGQGYEVSGANVLTF
TRBD1	TRBJ2-7	TRBV19	few	TGTGCCAGTAGTATAGTCCGCAGGGGGCTAGTATACGAGCAGTACTTC	CASSIVRRGLVYEQYF
-	TRBJ1-2	TRBV9	-	TGTGCCAGCAGGGACACCTTAAGGGAGGGGGCTAACTATGGCTACACCTTC	CASRDTLREGANYGYTF
TRBD1	TRBJ2-7	TRBV6-5	-	TGTGCCAGCAGTCTACAGGGGGCTGTATACGAGCAGTACTTC	CASSLQGAVYEQYF
TRBD1	TRBJ1-2	TRBV7-9	-	TGTGCCAGCAGCCCCGGAGGGACAGGGAGGTATGGCTACACCTTC	CASSPGGTGRYGYTF
-	TRBJ2-3	TRBV7-9	-	TGTGCCAGCGCCCGGAGGAGGACTAGCACAGATACGCAGTATTTT	CASARRRTSTDTQYF
TRBD2	TRBJ2-1	TRBV5-1	-	TGCGCCAGCAGCTTGGTTGCGGGGGGGTACAATGAGCAGTTCTTC	CASSLVAGGYNEQFF
-	TRBJ2-7	TRBV25-1	-	TGTGCCAGCAGTGCTACCGGGGAGCGTCCCTACGAGCAGTACTTC	CASSATGERPYEQYF
-	TRBJ2-4	TRBV29-1	-	TGCAGCGTTGCCCCCGGGAAGGCCAAAAACATTCAGTACTTC	CSVAPGKAKNIQYF
TRBD1	TRBJ1-2	TRBV6-5	-	TGTGCCAGCAATGGAGGACAGGGGGCTCTCTATGGCTACACCTTC	CASNGGQGALYGYTF
-	TRBJ1-4	TRBV5-1	-	TGCGCCAGCAGCTTGAAAGGGGCTAATAATGAAAAACTGTTTTTT	CASSLKGANNEKLFF
-	TRBJ2-1	TRBV11-2	-	TGTGCCAGCAGCTTTCAGGGCCAACCGGGGGATGAGCAGTTCTTC	CASSFQGQPGDEQFF
TRBD1	TRBJ2-7	TRBV27	-	TGTGCCAGCAGTTCCATACAGGGGGTAGGGCTTCTCTACGAGCAGTACTTC	CASSSIQGVGLLYEQYF
TRBD1	TRBJ2-5	TRBV7-9	-	TGTGCCAGCAGCTCCACGGACAGGGGGGCATCGGGGACCCAGTACTTC	CASSSTDRGASGTQYF
TRBD1	TRBJ1-1	TRBV9	-	TGTGCCAGCAGCGTTGGGACAGGCGCGGGGAACACTGAAGCTTTCTTT	CASSVGTGAGNTEAFF
-	TRBJ1-1	TRBV19	-	TGTGCCAGTAGTATTATACGGTTCGGGGGGAGCACTGAAGCTTTCTTT	CASSIIRFGGSTEAFF
-	TRBJ1-1	TRBV11-2	-	TGTGCCAGCAGCTTACGTACCGGCAGGGGTGCTTTCTTT	CASSLRTGRGAFF
-	TRBJ1-2	TRBV6-5	-	TGTGCCAGCAGCCGGGAGGGCAGAGACTATGGCTACACCTTC	CASSREGRDYGYTF
TRBD2	TRBJ2-1	TRBV6-5	once	TGTGCCAGCACTGCAGGAGGGAGGGCCCCAAATGAGCAGTTCTTC	CASTAGGRAPNEQFF
-	TRBJ2-2	TRBV4-1	-	TGCGCCAGCAGCCAACCTCTGACAGATCGCGGGGAGCTGTTTTTT	CASSQPLTDRGELFF
-	TRBJ1-1	TRBV28	-	TGTGCCAGCAGTTTTGCTTGGGGCGAAGCTTTCTTT	CASSFAWGEAFF
-	TRBJ2-2	TRBV7-9	-	TGTGCCAGCAGCTTACCGACGAGGACAGTTGAAAACACCGGGGAGCTGTTTTTT	CASSLPTRTVENTGELFF
TRBD1	TRBJ1-2	TRBV30	-	TGTGCCTGGAGTCCATTAGGCCGAACAGGGGCTAACTATGGCTACACCTTC	CAWSPLGRTGANYGYTF
-	TRBJ1-2	TRBV24-1	-	TGTGCCACCAGTGAGGCCGGGGTCGGAAGCTATGGCTACACCTTC	CATSEAGVGSYGYTF
-	TRBJ1-1	TRBV4-2	-	TGTGCCAGCAGTTGGGGAGGCAACACTGAAGCTTTCTTT	CASSWGGNTEAFF
-	TRBJ1-4	TRBV9	-	TGTGCCAGCAGCGTAGCTACAGGGTTTTTGGAAAAACTGTTTTTT	CASSVATGFLEKLFF
-	TRBJ2-3	TRBV14	-	TGTGCCAGCAGCCAAGACGCCGGGATCCTCTATACGCAGTATTTT	CASSQDAGILYTQYF
TRBD1	TRBJ2-1	TRBV5-6	-	TGTGCCAGCAGCTTTTCAGGGGGCAATGAGCAGTTCTTC	CASSFSGGNEQFF
TRBD1	TRBJ1-5	TRBV6-5	-	TGTGCCAGCAGGGCGGGACAGGCAGTAGGTCAGCCCCAGCATTTT	CASRAGQAVGQPQHF
TRBD2	TRBJ2-3	TRBV7-6	-	TGTGCCAGCAGCTTAGACGGGACTAGCGGGAGGACCTTCACAGATACGCAGTATTTT	CASSLDGTSGRTFTDTQYF
-	TRBJ1-3	TRBV4-1	once	TGCGCCAGCAGCCGTCTTGGGGGGGAAGGAAACACCATATATTTT	CASSRLGGEGNTIYF
TRBD1	TRBJ1-1	TRBV29-1	once	TGCAGCGTGGGACCGGGACAGGGACTGTGGAACACTGAAGCTTTCTTT	CSVGPGQGLWNTEAFF
-	TRBJ1-5	TRBV2	-	TGTGCCGGCACGGGAAATAGCAATCAGCCCCAGCATTTT	CAGTGNSNQPQHF
TRBD1	TRBJ2-5	TRBV5-5	-	TGTGCCAGCAGCCTAATTACAGGGGACCCCCTCCAAGAGACCCAGTACTTC	CASSLITGDPLQETQYF
TRBD2	TRBJ2-3	TRBV10-1	-	TGCGCCAGCAGTGAGACACCCCCGGGACTAGCGGCCACAGATACGCAGTATTTT	CASSETPPGLAATDTQYF
-	TRBJ1-1	TRBV18	-	TGTGCCAGCTCACCAACCCCAGGGAGGGGGAACACTGAAGCTTTCTTT	CASSPTPGRGNTEAFF
TRBD2	TRBJ2-5	TRBV4-1	-	TGCGCCAGCAGCCAAGTAAAGGGGACTAGCGGGAGGTTCTCACTCCAAGAGACCCAGTACTTC	CASSQVKGTSGRFSLQETQYF
-	TRBJ2-1	TRBV28	-	TGTGCCAGCACCATCGGGGACTGGCAAGGGAATGAGCAGTTCTTC	CASTIGDWQGNEQFF